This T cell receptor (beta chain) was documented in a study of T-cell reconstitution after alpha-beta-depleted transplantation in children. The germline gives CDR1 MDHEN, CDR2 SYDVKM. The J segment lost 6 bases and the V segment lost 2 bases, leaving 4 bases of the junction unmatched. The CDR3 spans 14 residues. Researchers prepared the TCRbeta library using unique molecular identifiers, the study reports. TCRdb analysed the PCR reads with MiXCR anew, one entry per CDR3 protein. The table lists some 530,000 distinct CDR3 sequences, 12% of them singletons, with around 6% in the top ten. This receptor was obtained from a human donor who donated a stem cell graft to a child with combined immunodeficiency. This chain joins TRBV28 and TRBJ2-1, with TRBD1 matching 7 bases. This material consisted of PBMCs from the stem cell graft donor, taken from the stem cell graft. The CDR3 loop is CASSLLHRGNEQFF. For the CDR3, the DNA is TGTGCCAGCAGTTTACTCCACAGGGGCAATGAGCAGTTCTTC.